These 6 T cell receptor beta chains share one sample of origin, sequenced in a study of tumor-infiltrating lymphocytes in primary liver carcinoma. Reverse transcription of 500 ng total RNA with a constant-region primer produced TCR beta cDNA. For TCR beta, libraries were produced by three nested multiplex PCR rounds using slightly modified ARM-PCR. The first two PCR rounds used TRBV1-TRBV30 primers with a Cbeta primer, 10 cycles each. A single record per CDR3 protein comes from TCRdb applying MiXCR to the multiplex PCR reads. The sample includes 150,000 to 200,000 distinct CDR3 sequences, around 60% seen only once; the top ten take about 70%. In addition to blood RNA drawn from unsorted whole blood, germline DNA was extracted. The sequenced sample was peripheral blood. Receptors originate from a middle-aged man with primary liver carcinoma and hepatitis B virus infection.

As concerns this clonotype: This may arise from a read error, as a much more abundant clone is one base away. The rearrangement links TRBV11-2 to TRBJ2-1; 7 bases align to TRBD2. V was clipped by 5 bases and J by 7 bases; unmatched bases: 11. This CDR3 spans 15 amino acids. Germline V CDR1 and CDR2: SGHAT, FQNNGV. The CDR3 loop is CASSLISGGGNEQFF. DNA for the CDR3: TGTGCCAGCAGCCTAATTAGCGGCGGGGGAAATGAGCAGTTCTTC. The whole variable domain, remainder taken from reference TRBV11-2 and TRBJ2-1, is EAGVAQSPRYKIIEKRQSVAFWCNPISGHATLYWYQQILGQGPKLLIQFQNNGVVDDSQLPKDRFSAERLKGVDSTLKIQPAKLEDSAVYLCASSLISGGGNEQFFGPGTRLTVL.

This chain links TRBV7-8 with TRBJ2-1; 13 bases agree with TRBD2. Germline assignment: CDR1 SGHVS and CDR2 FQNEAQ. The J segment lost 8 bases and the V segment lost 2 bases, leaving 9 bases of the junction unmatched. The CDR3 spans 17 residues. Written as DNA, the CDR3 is TGTGCCAGCAGCTTAATACTAGCGGGAGGGCCTGGGGATGAGCAGTTCTTC. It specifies CASSLILAGGPGDEQFF.

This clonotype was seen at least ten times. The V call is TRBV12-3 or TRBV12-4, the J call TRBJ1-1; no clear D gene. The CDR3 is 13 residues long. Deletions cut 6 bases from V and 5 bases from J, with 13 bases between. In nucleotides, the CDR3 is TGTGCCAGCAGGCCGGAGGGTCCAACTGAAGCTTTCTTT. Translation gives CASRPEGPTEAFF.

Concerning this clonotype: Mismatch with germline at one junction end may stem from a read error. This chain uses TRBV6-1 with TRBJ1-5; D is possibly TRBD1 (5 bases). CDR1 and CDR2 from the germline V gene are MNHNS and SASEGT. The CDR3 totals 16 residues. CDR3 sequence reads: CASSYQERQCNQPQLF. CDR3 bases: TGTGCCAGCAGTTACCAAGAACGACAGTGCAATCAGCCCCAGCTTTTT.

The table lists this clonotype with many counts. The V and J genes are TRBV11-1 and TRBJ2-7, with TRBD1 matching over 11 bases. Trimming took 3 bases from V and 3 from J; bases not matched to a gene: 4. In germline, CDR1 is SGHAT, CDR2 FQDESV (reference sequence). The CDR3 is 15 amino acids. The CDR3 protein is CASSFGTGGHYEQYF. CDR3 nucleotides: TGTGCCAGCAGCTTCGGGACAGGGGGTCACTACGAGCAGTACTTC.

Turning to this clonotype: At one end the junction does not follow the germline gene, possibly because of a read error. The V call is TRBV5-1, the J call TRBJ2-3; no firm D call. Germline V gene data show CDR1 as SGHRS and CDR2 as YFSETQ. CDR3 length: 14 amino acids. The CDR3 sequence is CVSLPDSWADTQYF. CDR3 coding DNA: TGCGTCAGCCTCCCTGACTCTTGGGCGGATACGCAGTATTTT.